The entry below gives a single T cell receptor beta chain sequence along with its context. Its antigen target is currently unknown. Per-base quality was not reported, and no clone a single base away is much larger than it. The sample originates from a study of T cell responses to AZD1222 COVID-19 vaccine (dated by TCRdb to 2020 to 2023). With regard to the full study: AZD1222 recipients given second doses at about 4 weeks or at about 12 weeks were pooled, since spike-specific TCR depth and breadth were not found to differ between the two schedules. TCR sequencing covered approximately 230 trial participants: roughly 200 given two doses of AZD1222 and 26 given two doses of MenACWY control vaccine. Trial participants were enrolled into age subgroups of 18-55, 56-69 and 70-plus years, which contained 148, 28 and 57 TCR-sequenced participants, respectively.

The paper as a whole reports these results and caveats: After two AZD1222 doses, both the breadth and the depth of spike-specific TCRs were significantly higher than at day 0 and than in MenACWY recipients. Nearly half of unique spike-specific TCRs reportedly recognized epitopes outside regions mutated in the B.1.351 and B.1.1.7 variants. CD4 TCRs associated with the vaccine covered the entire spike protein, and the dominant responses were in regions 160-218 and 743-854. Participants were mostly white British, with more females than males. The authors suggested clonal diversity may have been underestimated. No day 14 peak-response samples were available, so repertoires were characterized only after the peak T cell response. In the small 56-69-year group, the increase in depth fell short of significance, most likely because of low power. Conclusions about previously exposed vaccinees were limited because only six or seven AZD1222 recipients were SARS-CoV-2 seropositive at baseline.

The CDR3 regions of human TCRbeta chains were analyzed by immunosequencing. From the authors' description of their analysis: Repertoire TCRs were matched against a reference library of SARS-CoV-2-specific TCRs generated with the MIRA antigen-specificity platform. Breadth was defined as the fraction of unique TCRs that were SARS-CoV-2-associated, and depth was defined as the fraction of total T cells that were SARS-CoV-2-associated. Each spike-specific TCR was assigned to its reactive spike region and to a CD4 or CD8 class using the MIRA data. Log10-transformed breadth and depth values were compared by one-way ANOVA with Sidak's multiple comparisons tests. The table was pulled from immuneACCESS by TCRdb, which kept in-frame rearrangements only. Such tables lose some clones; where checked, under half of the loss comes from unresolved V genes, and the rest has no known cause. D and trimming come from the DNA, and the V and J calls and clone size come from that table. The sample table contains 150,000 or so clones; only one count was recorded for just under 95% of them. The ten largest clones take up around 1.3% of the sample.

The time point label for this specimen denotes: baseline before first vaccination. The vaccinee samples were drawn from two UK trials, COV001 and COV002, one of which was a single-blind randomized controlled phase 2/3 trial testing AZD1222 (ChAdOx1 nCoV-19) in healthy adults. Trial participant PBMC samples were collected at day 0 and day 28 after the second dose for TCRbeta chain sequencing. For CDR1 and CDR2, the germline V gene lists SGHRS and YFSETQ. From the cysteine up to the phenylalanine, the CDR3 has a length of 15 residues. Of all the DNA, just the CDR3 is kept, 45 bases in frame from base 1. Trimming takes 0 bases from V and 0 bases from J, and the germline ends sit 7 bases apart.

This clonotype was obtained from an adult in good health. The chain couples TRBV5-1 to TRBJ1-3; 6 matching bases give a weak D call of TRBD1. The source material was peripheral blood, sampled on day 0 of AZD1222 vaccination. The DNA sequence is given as TGCGCCAGCAGCTTGGGGGACATCTCTGGAAACACCATATATTTT. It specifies CASSLGDISGNTIYF.